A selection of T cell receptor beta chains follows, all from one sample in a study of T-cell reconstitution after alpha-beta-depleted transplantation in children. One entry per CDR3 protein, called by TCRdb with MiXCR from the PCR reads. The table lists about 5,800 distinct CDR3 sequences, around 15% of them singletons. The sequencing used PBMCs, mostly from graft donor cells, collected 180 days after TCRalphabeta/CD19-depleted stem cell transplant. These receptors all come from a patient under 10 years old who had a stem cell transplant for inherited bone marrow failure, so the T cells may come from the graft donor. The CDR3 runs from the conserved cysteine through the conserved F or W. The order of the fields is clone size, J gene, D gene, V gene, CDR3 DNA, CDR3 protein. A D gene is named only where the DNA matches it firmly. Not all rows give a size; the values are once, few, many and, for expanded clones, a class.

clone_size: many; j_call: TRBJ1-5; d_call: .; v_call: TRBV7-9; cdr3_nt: TGTGCCAGCGGTCGGGGTGGCAATCAGCCCCAGCATTTT; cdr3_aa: CASGRGGNQPQHF
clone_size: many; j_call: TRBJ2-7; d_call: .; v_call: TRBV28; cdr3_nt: TGTGCCAGCGGTCGGGTTGAGACCTACGAGCAGTACTTC; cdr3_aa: CASGRVETYEQYF
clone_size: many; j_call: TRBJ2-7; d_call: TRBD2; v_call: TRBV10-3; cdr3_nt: TGTGCCACCGGAGCGGGAGAGTTAGGCGAGCAGTACTTC; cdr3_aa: CATGAGELGEQYF
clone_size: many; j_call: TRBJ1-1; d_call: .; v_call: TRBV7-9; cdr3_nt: TGTGCCAGCAGCTTATTTCGGGGGATTTGGAACACTGAAGCTTTCTTT; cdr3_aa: CASSLFRGIWNTEAFF
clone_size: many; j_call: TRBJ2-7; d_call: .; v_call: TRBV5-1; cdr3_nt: TGCGCCAGCAGCTCACAGGGATACGAGCAGTACTTC; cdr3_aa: CASSSQGYEQYF
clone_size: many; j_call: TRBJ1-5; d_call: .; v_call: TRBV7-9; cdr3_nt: TGTGCCAGCAGCTTAGCTTCCTATCAGCCCCAGCATTTT; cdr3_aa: CASSLASYQPQHF
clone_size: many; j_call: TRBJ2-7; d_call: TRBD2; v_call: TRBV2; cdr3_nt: TGTGCCAGCAGTGAGGGGACTAGCGAAACCTACGAGCAGTACTTC; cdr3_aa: CASSEGTSETYEQYF
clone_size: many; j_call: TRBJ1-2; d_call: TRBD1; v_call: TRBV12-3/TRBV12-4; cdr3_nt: TGTGCCAGCAGTTTATACGGGGACAGGGAAGATGGCTACACCTTC; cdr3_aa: CASSLYGDREDGYTF
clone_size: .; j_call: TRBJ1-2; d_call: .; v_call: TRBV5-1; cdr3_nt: TGCGCCAGCAGCTTGGTCCCCATCAGTGGCTACACCTTC; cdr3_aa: CASSLVPISGYTF
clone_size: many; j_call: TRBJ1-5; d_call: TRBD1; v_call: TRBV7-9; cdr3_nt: TGTGCCAGCAGCCCGACCGGGACAGGGGGTTTTCAGCCCCAGCATTTT; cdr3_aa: CASSPTGTGGFQPQHF
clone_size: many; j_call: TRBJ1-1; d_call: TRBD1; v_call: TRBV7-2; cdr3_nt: TGTGCCAGCAGCCAAACCCGGGACAGGGCTAACACTGAAGCTTTCTTT; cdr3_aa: CASSQTRDRANTEAFF
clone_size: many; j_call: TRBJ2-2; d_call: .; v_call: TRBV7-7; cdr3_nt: TGTGCTAGCAGTACGCTACAGAACACCGGGGAGCTGTTTTTT; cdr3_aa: CASSTLQNTGELFF
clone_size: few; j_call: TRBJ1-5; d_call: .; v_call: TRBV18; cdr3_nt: TGTGCCAGCTCTCAGGACAATAGCAATCAGCCCCAGCATTTT; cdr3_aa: CASSQDNSNQPQHF
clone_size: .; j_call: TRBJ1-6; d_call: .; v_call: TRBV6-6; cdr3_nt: TGTGCCAGCAGCCGGGACACTTCACCCCTCCACTTT; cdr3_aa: CASSRDTSPLHF
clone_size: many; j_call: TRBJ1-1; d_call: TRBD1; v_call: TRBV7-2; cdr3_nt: TGTGCCAGCAGCCCACGACAGGGGTACACTGAAGCTTTCTTT; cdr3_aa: CASSPRQGYTEAFF
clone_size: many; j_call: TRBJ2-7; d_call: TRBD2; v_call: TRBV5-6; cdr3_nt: TGTGCCAGCAGCTTCACAGCGGGAGGGCCCTACGAGCAGTACTTC; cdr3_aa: CASSFTAGGPYEQYF
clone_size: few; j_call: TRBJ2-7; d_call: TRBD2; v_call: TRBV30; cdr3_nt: TGTGCCTGGAGTGTACTAGCGGGAGAAGCCTACGAGCAGTACTTC; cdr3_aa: CAWSVLAGEAYEQYF
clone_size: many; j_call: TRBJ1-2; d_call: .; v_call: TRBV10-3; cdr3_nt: TGTGCCATCAGTGGAGACTATGGCTACACCTTC; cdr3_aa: CAISGDYGYTF
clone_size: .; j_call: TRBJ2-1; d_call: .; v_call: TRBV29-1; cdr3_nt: TGCAGCGTTGATCAGGGAAACTCCTACAATGAGCAGTTCTTC; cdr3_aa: CSVDQGNSYNEQFF
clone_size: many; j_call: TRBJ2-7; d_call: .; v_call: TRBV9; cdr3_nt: TGTGCCAGCAGCGCAGGGGTAGTTTTTAACGAGCAGTACTTC; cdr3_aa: CASSAGVVFNEQYF
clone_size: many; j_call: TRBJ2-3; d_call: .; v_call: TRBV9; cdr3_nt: TGTGCCAGCAACGGGGGAGAAACAGATACGCAGTATTTT; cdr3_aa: CASNGGETDTQYF
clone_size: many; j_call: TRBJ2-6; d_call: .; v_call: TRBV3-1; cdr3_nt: TGTGCCAGCAGCCACAGGGCTGGGGCCAACGTCCTGACTTTC; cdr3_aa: CASSHRAGANVLTF
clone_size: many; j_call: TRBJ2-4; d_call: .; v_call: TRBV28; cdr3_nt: TGTGCCAGCAGTGCCGCCTTCAAAAACATTCAGTACTTC; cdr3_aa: CASSAAFKNIQYF
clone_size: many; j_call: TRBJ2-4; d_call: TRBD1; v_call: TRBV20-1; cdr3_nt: TGCAGTCCTGGACAGGGTCAAAACATTCAGTACTTC; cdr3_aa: CSPGQGQNIQYF
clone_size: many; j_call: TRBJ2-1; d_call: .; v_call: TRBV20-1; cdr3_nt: TGCAGTGCTAGAGCGCCGGACCGCTACAATGAGCAGTTCTTC; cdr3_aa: CSARAPDRYNEQFF
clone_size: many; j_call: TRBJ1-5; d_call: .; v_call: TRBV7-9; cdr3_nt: TGTGCCAGCAGTAGCGCCCTGGGGCAGGGAGGCAATCAGCCCCAGCATTTT; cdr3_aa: CASSSALGQGGNQPQHF
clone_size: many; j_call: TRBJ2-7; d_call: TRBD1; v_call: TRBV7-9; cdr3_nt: TGTGCCAGCAGCCTGAGACAGGGAAGCGAGCAGTACTTC; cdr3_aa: CASSLRQGSEQYF
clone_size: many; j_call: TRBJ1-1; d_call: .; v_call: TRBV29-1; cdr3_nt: TGCAGGGCCGACAGGCTGAACACTGAAGCTTTCTTT; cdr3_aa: CRADRLNTEAFF
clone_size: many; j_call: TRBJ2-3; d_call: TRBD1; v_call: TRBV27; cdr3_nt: TGTGCCAGCAGTTTATCCCGACAGGGGGGCCGCCCAGATACGCAGTATTTT; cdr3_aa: CASSLSRQGGRPDTQYF